This T cell receptor (beta chain) is from a study of T cells in Graves' hyperthyroidism and ophthalmopathy. J gave up 7 bases and V 5 bases, and 6 bases lay outside the gene matches. The germline V gene has CDR1 SEHNR and CDR2 FQNEAQ (reference sequence). The CDR3 has 15 amino acids. Amplified TCR beta CDR3 regions came from RNA transcripts. First-round RT-PCR targeting the TCR CDR3 was performed with the HTBI primer set. TCRdb re-analysed the multiplex PCR reads in MiXCR, keeping a single row per CDR3 protein. The table has more than 300,000 distinct CDR3 sequences, approximately 14% seen once. The sequence came from a woman in her thirties with Graves' hyperthyroidism. V gene TRBV7-9 combines with J gene TRBJ1-4; 11 nucleotides match TRBD1. Sequences were obtained from blood. CDR3 sequence reads: CASSPGQGAVEKLFF. As DNA, the CDR3 is TGTGCCAGCAGCCCCGGACAGGGGGCAGTTGAAAAACTGTTTTTT. The whole variable domain, filled in from reference TRBV7-9 and TRBJ1-4, reads DTGVSQNPRHKITKRGQNVTFRCDPISEHNRLYWYRQTLGQGPEFLTYFQNEAQLEKSRLLSDRFSAERPKGSFSTLEIQRTEQGDSAMYLCASSPGQGAVEKLFFGSGTQLSVL.